One sample yielded the 32 T cell receptor beta chains listed below, sequenced in a study of metastatic and nonmetastatic thyroid tumors. Patients underwent thyroid surgery, and none had received any treatment before it. Using MiXCR, TCRdb re-called clones from the PCR reads. The table lists 30,000 to 40,000 clones, less than 30% of them singletons, with 7.8% in the top ten. Source material: blood. All receptors come from a female donor with papillary thyroid cancer or a benign thyroid nodule (not recorded which). Some clones in this sample may be carry-over from other donors' samples.

This clone counts as medium-sized (0.01 to 0.1%). The gene calls are TRBV6-5 and TRBJ1-2; weak D call: TRBD1 (6 bases). The CDR3 runs to 13 residues. V was clipped by 0 bases and J by 8 bases, with 10 bases between them. Per germline, CDR1 MNHEY and CDR2 SVGAGI. The CDR3 sequence is CASSYSGGAGYTF. The CDR3 nucleotides are TGTGCCAGCAGTTACTCGGGGGGCGCGGGCTACACCTTC.

The rearrangement uses TRBV20-1 and TRBJ2-1; D call uncertain. CDR1 is DFQATT, CDR2 SNEGSKA, per germline (reference sequence). V was pared by 5 bases and J by 3 bases, with 17 bases between. The CDR3 sequence is 15 residues long. CDR3 DNA: TGCAGTGCTGCCGACTGGAATGAACGCTACAATGAGCAGTTCTTC. This sequence encodes CSAADWNERYNEQFF.

This clone has ten or more counts. This chain links TRBV10-3 with TRBJ2-5; 7 bases line up with TRBD2. V shed 6 bases, J shed 5 bases, and the junction held 6 bases outside the gene matches. Germline CDR1 reads ENHRY; CDR2 reads SYGVKD. CDR3 length: 13 residues. The chain's CDR3 is CAIRGSGGETQYF. The DNA for the CDR3 is TGTGCCATCAGAGGCTCGGGGGGTGAGACCCAGTACTTC.

The CDR3 is CASSKGTATYEQYF. CDR3 sequence (DNA): TGTGCCAGCAGTAAAGGGACAGCGACCTACGAGCAGTACTTC. The genes are TRBV12-3 or TRBV12-4 and TRBJ2-7, with 7 nucleotides matching TRBD1. This CDR3 comprises 14 residues. With V trimmed by 5 bases and J by 2 bases, 6 bases remained unmatched.

By share of the sample, this clone is medium-sized. The gene calls are TRBV30 and TRBJ1-2; D might be TRBD1 (5 bases). CDR3 length equals 14 residues. Trimming removed 0 bases from V and 4 bases from J, with 12 bases in between. The germline V gene has CDR1 GTSNPN and CDR2 SVGIG (reference sequence). The CDR3: CAWSVGQGGYGYTF. The CDR3 nucleotides are TGTGCCTGGAGTGTAGGGCAGGGCGGCTATGGCTACACCTTC.

This clone was counted ten times or more. This rearrangement joins TRBV4-1 to TRBJ2-7; 7 positions agree with TRBD1. The CDR3 has 14 amino acids. CDR1 and CDR2 (germline): MGHRA, YSYEKL. The V segment lost 4 bases and the J segment 2 bases; nucleotides outside the gene matches: 5. CDR3 DNA: TGCGCCAGCAGCCTCCGGGACAGAGCCTACGAGCAGTACTTC. It encodes CASSLRDRAYEQYF.

The chain carries TRBV19 and TRBJ1-5, with D possibly matching TRBD1 (5 bases). The CDR3 is 15 residues long. Germline loops: CDR1 LNHDA, CDR2 SQIVND (reference sequence). Trimming took 1 base from V and 10 from J, leaving 17 bases between them. The CDR3 nucleotides are TGTGCCAGTAGTATAGGGCGGGGCGGCACTCATCCCCAGCATTTT. Its protein product is CASSIGRGGTHPQHF.

The CDR3 nucleotides read TGTGCCAGCAGTTTTGTCAATAACTATGGCTACACCTTC. Translated, it gives CASSFVNNYGYTF. The gene calls are TRBV28 and TRBJ1-2; D ambiguous. The CDR3 loop spans 13 amino acids. Trimming left V 3 bases short and J 1 base short, with 6 bases between. CDR1 and CDR2 (germline): MDHEN, SYDVKM.

This clone was seen many times. The CDR3 sequence is CASNDRGPAGEATGELFF. As DNA, the CDR3 is TGTGCCAGCAACGACAGGGGGCCAGCGGGAGAGGCCACCGGGGAGCTGTTTTTT. The rearrangement uses TRBV27 and TRBJ2-2; TRBD1 aligns across 10 bases. CDR1 is MNHEY and CDR2 is SMNVEV in the germline V gene (reference sequence). J was trimmed by 4 bases and V by 7 bases; bases with no gene match: 15. The CDR3 runs 18 residues.

This clone was counted only a few times. The chain recombines TRBV6-1 with TRBJ1-6, with 8 bases lining up with TRBD1. The CDR3 spans 13 residues. Germline values: CDR1 MNHNS, CDR2 SASEGT. The ends lost 10 bases at V and 7 bases at J; junction bases unmatched: 6. CDR3 in DNA: TGTGCCACCGGACAGGGTTCGAATTCACCCCTCCACTTT. Protein: CATGQGSNSPLHF.

In this sample, this clone is medium-sized. The J gene is TRBJ1-2, the V gene TRBV12-3 or TRBV12-4; D is undetermined. Trimming removed 6 bases at V and 2 bases at J, with 7 bases between. The CDR3 sequence is 12 residues long. CDR3 protein: CASSPSNYGYTF. The CDR3 bases are TGTGCCAGCAGCCCTTCCAACTATGGCTACACCTTC.

V gene TRBV15 combines with J gene TRBJ1-1, with a weak D call TRBD1 (6 bases). Germline CDR1 is LNHNV and CDR2 is YYDKDF (reference sequence). Trimming cost V 4 bases and J 5 bases, with 11 bases left between them. The CDR3 is 13 residues long. The CDR3 nucleotides read TGTGCCACCAGCATATACAGGGATACTGAAGCTTTCTTT. It is translated as CATSIYRDTEAFF.

This clone was seen a few times. The sample contains more than one DNA sequence encoding this CDR3. The rearrangement uses TRBV18 and TRBJ1-5; the match to TRBD1 covers 9 bases. The CDR3 spans 13 residues. Looked up from germline, CDR1 is KGHSH and CDR2 is LQKENI. The trim removed 3 bases at V and 6 bases at J, leaving 0 bases unmatched. CDR3: CASSPDRGQPQHF. The CDR3 bases are TGTGCCAGCTCACCGGACAGGGGTCAGCCCCAGCATTTT.

This clone was seen ten or more times. The chain is built from TRBV12-3 or TRBV12-4 and TRBJ2-3; D gene uncertain. V was clipped by 4 bases and J by 2 bases, with 1 base between them. The CDR3 runs 11 residues. The CDR3: CASSYTDTQYF. CDR3 sequence (DNA): TGTGCCAGCAGTTACACAGATACGCAGTATTTT.

Many counts were recorded for this clone. The chain uses TRBV2 and TRBJ2-3, with 7 bases matching TRBD1. The CDR3 runs 14 residues. Germline V gives CDR1 SNHLY, CDR2 FYNNEI. Trimming at V came to 5 bases and at J to 5 bases, leaving 7 bases not matched to a gene. CDR3 region: CASSLTGVLDTQYF. As DNA, the CDR3 is TGTGCCAGCAGTCTAACAGGGGTTCTAGATACGCAGTATTTT.

A few counts support this clone. The J gene is TRBJ2-7, the V gene TRBV24-1; a possible D gene is TRBD2 (5 bases). This CDR3 has 13 residues. Germline V gene lookup returns CDR1 KGHDR and CDR2 SFDVKD. V lost 4 bases, J lost 0 bases, and 6 bases lay in between. The CDR3 is CATSEGASYEQYF. CDR3 sequence (DNA): TGTGCCACCAGTGAGGGAGCCTCCTACGAGCAGTACTTC.

There are many counts of this clone. The same CDR3 also results from other DNA sequences found in this sample. The chain uses TRBV14 and TRBJ2-1, with D possibly TRBD2 on 6 matching bases. The V and J ends lost 1 base and 1 base respectively, with 8 bases between them. Per the germline V gene, CDR1 is SGHDN and CDR2 is FVKESK. The CDR3 length is 15 residues. The CDR3 protein is CASSQGGTSYNEQFF. The CDR3 nucleotides are TGTGCCAGCAGCCAAGGCGGGACTTCCTACAATGAGCAGTTCTTC.

The V call is TRBV20-1, the J call TRBJ2-7; 16 nucleotides match TRBD2. The germline V gene encodes CDR1 DFQATT and CDR2 SNEGSKA (reference sequence). Trimming cost V 4 bases and J 10 bases; bases outside gene matches: 10. The CDR3 is made up of 15 amino acids. The CDR3 DNA is TGCAGTGCTACAGGGACTAGCGGGAGGGCCTACTATCAGTACTTC. This sequence encodes CSATGTSGRAYYQYF.

As to this clone: The same CDR3 arises from other DNA sequences in this sample as well. The V call is TRBV11-2, the J call TRBJ2-7; D possibly corresponds to TRBD2 (5 bases). The V gene's germline CDR1 is SGHAT and CDR2 FQNNGV. The V end was cut by 5 bases, the J end by 4 bases, with 24 bases between. This CDR3 has 17 amino acids. The CDR3 sequence is CASSVSGGLAGYYEQYF. CDR3 nucleotides: TGTGCCAGCAGCGTAAGTGGAGGACTTGCGGGTTATTACGAGCAGTACTTC. The variable domain in full, completed from reference TRBV11-2 and TRBJ2-7, reads EAGVAQSPRYKIIEKRQSVAFWCNPISGHATLYWYQQILGQGPKLLIQFQNNGVVDDSQLPKDRFSAERLKGVDSTLKIQPAKLEDSAVYLCASSVSGGLAGYYEQYFGPGTRLTVT.

In its sample, this clone was seen many times. The chain joins TRBV20-1 to TRBJ2-2, with D possibly matching TRBD2 (5 bases). Germline values: CDR1 DFQATT, CDR2 SNEGSKA (reference sequence). The CDR3 covers 15 residues. Trimming cost V 3 bases and J 2 bases, with 13 bases left between them. The CDR3, as DNA: TGCAGTGCTAGTTCCCGGGATATTAACACCGGGGAGCTGTTTTTT. Its protein is CSASSRDINTGELFF.

The chain uses TRBV20-1 and TRBJ2-7; the D is unclear. CDR3 length equals 11 residues. Germline values: CDR1 DFQATT, CDR2 SNEGSKA (reference sequence). Trimming removed 0 bases at V and 6 bases at J, with 6 bases between. CDR3 DNA: TGCAGTGCTAGAGACGCCCCCGAGCAGTACTTC. As protein: CSARDAPEQYF.

The table lists this clone with many counts. The chain has TRBV29-1 and TRBJ1-1; 9 nucleotides match TRBD1. Unmatched junction bases numbered 9, after V lost 3 bases and J lost 4 bases. Germline CDR1 is SQVTM and CDR2 is ANQGSEA. CDR3 length: 15 residues. The DNA for the CDR3 is TGCAGCGTTGATGAAGGGGTGACAGGGGGCACTGAAGCTTTCTTT. Translated, it gives CSVDEGVTGGTEAFF.

The rearrangement uses TRBV30 and TRBJ2-1; 8 nucleotides line up with TRBD2. CDR1 is GTSNPN and CDR2 is SVGIG in the germline V gene (reference sequence). This CDR3 contains 15 residues. Trimming took 5 bases from V and 5 from J; bases not matched to a gene: 11. CDR3 protein: CAWGTAGVIHNEQFF. The CDR3, as DNA: TGTGCCTGGGGAACAGCGGGGGTGATACACAATGAGCAGTTCTTC.

Ten or more counts support this clone. The genes are TRBV6-2 or TRBV6-3 and TRBJ1-5; no reliable D call. The CDR3 length is 12 residues. V lost 2 bases, J lost 7 bases, and 6 bases lay in between. CDR1 is MNHEY and CDR2 is SVGEGT in the germline V gene. CDR3 sequence (DNA): TGTGCCAGCAGTTACGGGAGGCAGCCCCAGCATTTT. Protein sequence: CASSYGRQPQHF.

This clone was detected ten times or more. This chain uses TRBV11-2 with TRBJ2-2; perhaps TRBD2 as D (5 bases). Trimming took 5 bases from V and 5 from J, leaving 12 bases between them. Germline values: CDR1 SGHAT, CDR2 FQNNGV. This CDR3 is built from 14 residues. CDR3 sequence reads: CASSVLVGTGELFF. The CDR3 DNA follows: TGTGCCAGCAGCGTACTAGTTGGGACCGGGGAGCTGTTTTTT.

V usage is TRBV27 and J usage is TRBJ2-5; D unclear. Germline lookup yields CDR1 MNHEY and CDR2 SMNVEV (reference sequence). The CDR3 sequence is 13 residues long. V gave up 6 bases and J gave up 7 bases, with 15 bases separating them. CDR3 DNA sequence: TGTGCCAGCAGCCCAACACATCCAGGGACCCAGTACTTC. Protein sequence: CASSPTHPGTQYF.

This clone was seen a few times. The chain links TRBV6-1 to TRBJ2-1, with D maybe TRBD2 (6 bases). Trimming shortened V by 7 bases and J by 8 bases, and 30 bases separated the two germline ends. Germline CDR1 reads MNHNS; CDR2 reads SASEGT. The CDR3 totals 18 residues. The CDR3, as DNA: TGTGCCAGCAACCCCCGCGGCGGGCGGGGACCCTGGTACGATGAGCAGTTCTTC. Protein sequence: CASNPRGGRGPWYDEQFF.

This clone was counted at least ten times. The chain couples TRBV12-3 or TRBV12-4 to TRBJ1-1; 9 bases match TRBD1. The CDR3 spans 17 residues. J gave up 1 base and V 1 base, and 7 bases lay outside the gene matches. The CDR3 region is CASSLGTGVGANTEAFF. Here the CDR3 DNA reads TGTGCCAGCAGTTTAGGGACAGGGGTAGGAGCGAACACTGAAGCTTTCTTT.

The table lists this clone with many counts. This rearrangement joins TRBV11-3 to TRBJ2-5, with a possible D match to TRBD1 (6 bases). The CDR3 loop spans 15 amino acids. V was cut by 5 bases and J by 4 bases, with 17 bases left in between. Germline CDR1 is SGHNT and CDR2 is YENEEA. CDR3 nucleotide sequence: TGTGCCAGCAGCCCTACCCCGGACAGTCGAGAGACCCAGTACTTC. Its protein product is CASSPTPDSRETQYF.

This clone was picked up many times. V usage is TRBV30 and J usage is TRBJ2-4; 15 nucleotides line up with TRBD2. With 3 bases clipped from V and 0 bases from J, the junction kept 9 bases outside the gene matches. The CDR3 spans 19 residues. Looked up from germline, CDR1 is GTSNPN and CDR2 is SVGIG (reference sequence). CDR3 in amino acids: CAWRGGTSGRNLAKNIQYF. CDR3 DNA: TGTGCCTGGAGGGGGGGGACTAGCGGGAGGAATCTAGCCAAAAACATTCAGTACTTC.

This clone came up a few times. This may be a read error, as it is one base from a much larger clone. The CDR3 region is CASSHDRGEIQYF. In DNA, the CDR3 is TGTGCCAGCAGCCACGACAGGGGAGAGATCCAGTACTTC. This rearrangement joins TRBV7-9 to TRBJ2-5; 8 bases align to TRBD1. The CDR3 totals 13 residues. CDR1 SEHNR and CDR2 FQNEAQ come from the germline V gene (reference sequence).

Relative to its sample, this clone is medium-sized. The V call is TRBV27, the J call TRBJ2-7; D may be TRBD1 (6 bases). CDR3 length: 13 amino acids. The ends were cut back, 5 bases at V and 2 bases at J, with 10 bases in the middle. Germline V gives CDR1 MNHEY, CDR2 SMNVEV (reference sequence). The CDR3 here is CASSTGYAYEQYF. The CDR3 DNA follows: TGTGCCAGCAGTACAGGGTACGCCTACGAGCAGTACTTC.